This TCR beta chain is from a study of T cell responses to AZD1222 COVID-19 vaccine. Broader study findings: Unmutated variant regions are reportedly the target of nearly half of TCRs that are spike-specific. Baseline serostatus was positive in only six AZD1222 recipients. Repertoires in all cases were sampled only once the peak T cell response had passed.

The CDR3 sequence is 14 residues long. The ends were cut back, 3 bases at V and 4 bases at J, with 10 bases in the middle. CDR1 and CDR2 (germline): SGDLS, YYNGEE. On this clone: Its specificity is unknown.

This table comes from immunoSEQ multiplex PCR, and its TCRdb copy is limited to in-frame clones, with some not included. The sample lists over 120,000 clones, around 90% occurring once. This chain links TRBV9 with TRBJ2-2; D might be TRBD2 (6 bases). The material was peripheral blood, obtained on day 0 of AZD1222 vaccination. The sequence came from an adult in good health. CDR3 coding DNA: TGTGCCAGCAGCGGTCTAGCGTCCACCGGGGAGCTGTTTTTT. Translation: CASSGLASTGELFF.